These T cell receptor beta chains were read from a single sample in a study of T cell changes during pregnancy in multiple sclerosis. Generated by immunoSEQ multiplex PCR, the TCRdb table keeps only in-frame clones and is missing some. Of 40,000 to 55,000 clones listed, roughly 92% were seen once; the top ten hold 0.37%. The material was CD4+ T cells from peripheral blood mononuclear cells, obtained before pregnancy. Source of these receptors: a female donor with multiple sclerosis, enrolled in a pregnancy study. Each CDR3 is given with its conserved first and last residue. The order of the fields is J gene, V gene, clone size, D gene, CDR3 protein, CDR3 DNA. D genes are given only for firm matches. Expanded clones get a size class; other rows say once, few or many, or leave the size out.

J gene: TRBJ1-5
V gene: TRBV5-1
clone size: .
D gene: .
CDR3 protein: CASSLVGEGSQPQHF
CDR3 DNA: TGCGCCAGCAGCCTTGTCGGAGAGGGTAGTCAGCCCCAGCATTTT

J gene: TRBJ2-1
V gene: TRBV5-1
clone size: .
D gene: .
CDR3 protein: CASSLAIGEQFF
CDR3 DNA: TGCGCCAGCAGCTTGGCGATCGGTGAGCAGTTCTTC

J gene: TRBJ2-7
V gene: TRBV5-4
clone size: .
D gene: TRBD1
CDR3 protein: CASSFAGGVYEQYF
CDR3 DNA: TGTGCCAGCAGCTTCGCAGGGGGAGTCTACGAGCAGTACTTC

J gene: TRBJ1-4
V gene: TRBV7-2
clone size: .
D gene: .
CDR3 protein: CASSLVEGLNEKLFF
CDR3 DNA: TGTGCCAGCAGCTTAGTCGAGGGACTAAATGAAAAACTGTTTTTT

J gene: TRBJ1-1
V gene: TRBV28
clone size: .
D gene: .
CDR3 protein: CASSFTFSEAFF
CDR3 DNA: TGTGCCAGCAGTTTTACATTTTCTGAAGCTTTCTTT

J gene: TRBJ2-1
V gene: TRBV2
clone size: .
D gene: .
CDR3 protein: CASSEAGHYNEQFF
CDR3 DNA: TGTGCCAGCAGTGAAGCGGGACACTACAATGAGCAGTTCTTC

J gene: TRBJ2-2
V gene: TRBV15
clone size: .
D gene: .
CDR3 protein: CATSSLQGNTGELFF
CDR3 DNA: TGTGCCACCAGCTCCCTACAGGGTAACACCGGGGAGCTGTTTTTT

J gene: TRBJ2-2
V gene: TRBV30
clone size: .
D gene: TRBD1
CDR3 protein: CAWSANRGRFPGELFF
CDR3 DNA: TGTGCCTGGAGTGCAAACAGGGGGCGCTTCCCCGGGGAGCTGTTTTTT

J gene: TRBJ1-2
V gene: TRBV30
clone size: .
D gene: TRBD1
CDR3 protein: CAWTKGGPGGTF
CDR3 DNA: TGTGCCTGGACCAAAGGGGGCCCTGGGGGTACCTTC

J gene: TRBJ1-1
V gene: TRBV18
clone size: .
D gene: .
CDR3 protein: CASSPQGGSWAFF
CDR3 DNA: TGTGCCAGCTCACCACAGGGGGGGAGTTGGGCTTTCTTT

J gene: TRBJ1-2
V gene: TRBV6-1
clone size: .
D gene: TRBD1
CDR3 protein: CASSQGQGGGYTF
CDR3 DNA: TGTGCCAGCAGTCAAGGACAGGGTGGGGGCTACACCTTC

J gene: TRBJ1-5
V gene: TRBV6-1
clone size: .
D gene: .
CDR3 protein: CASRDSNQPQHF
CDR3 DNA: TGTGCCAGCAGGGACAGTAATCAGCCCCAGCATTTT

J gene: TRBJ2-3
V gene: TRBV5-1
clone size: .
D gene: .
CDR3 protein: CASSLRQGTDTQYF
CDR3 DNA: TGCGCCAGCAGCTTGCGGCAGGGCACAGATACGCAGTATTTT

J gene: TRBJ1-1
V gene: TRBV6-6
clone size: .
D gene: TRBD1
CDR3 protein: CASSLGTDKAFF
CDR3 DNA: TGTGCCAGCAGTTTGGGGACAGACAAGGCTTTCTTT

J gene: TRBJ2-4
V gene: TRBV28
clone size: .
D gene: .
CDR3 protein: CASSLKGLRLAKNIQYF
CDR3 DNA: TGTGCCAGCAGTCTTAAGGGGCTAAGACTAGCCAAAAACATTCAGTACTTC

J gene: TRBJ2-7
V gene: TRBV7-8
clone size: .
D gene: .
CDR3 protein: CASSLAWAAPLGEQYF
CDR3 DNA: TGTGCCAGCAGCTTAGCGTGGGCAGCCCCGTTGGGCGAGCAGTACTTC

J gene: TRBJ2-7
V gene: TRBV7-9
clone size: .
D gene: .
CDR3 protein: CASSGSGGQFYEQYF
CDR3 DNA: TGTGCCAGCAGTGGGTCGGGGGGCCAATTCTACGAGCAGTACTTC

J gene: TRBJ2-7
V gene: TRBV27
clone size: .
D gene: TRBD1
CDR3 protein: CASSPVVGQGRSYEQYF
CDR3 DNA: TGTGCCAGCAGTCCCGTAGTGGGACAGGGGAGATCCTACGAGCAGTACTTC

J gene: TRBJ1-1
V gene: TRBV28
clone size: .
D gene: TRBD1
CDR3 protein: CASSLGDRGEAFF
CDR3 DNA: TGTGCCAGCAGTTTAGGGGACAGGGGGGAGGCTTTCTTT

J gene: TRBJ2-2
V gene: TRBV19
clone size: .
D gene: .
CDR3 protein: CASTLTRGGELFF
CDR3 DNA: TGTGCCAGTACCCTGACCAGGGGCGGGGAGCTGTTTTTT

J gene: TRBJ2-5
V gene: TRBV7-3
clone size: .
D gene: .
CDR3 protein: CASSTGTQETQYF
CDR3 DNA: TGTGCCAGCAGCACCGGGACTCAGGAGACCCAGTACTTC

J gene: TRBJ2-1
V gene: TRBV6-1
clone size: .
D gene: .
CDR3 protein: CASGPGFSYNEQFF
CDR3 DNA: TGTGCCAGCGGACCGGGGTTCTCCTACAATGAGCAGTTCTTC

J gene: TRBJ2-1
V gene: TRBV19
clone size: .
D gene: TRBD2
CDR3 protein: CASSIHGTSVFF
CDR3 DNA: TGTGCCAGTAGTATACACGGGACTAGCGTCTTCTTC

J gene: TRBJ2-3
V gene: TRBV2
clone size: .
D gene: TRBD2
CDR3 protein: CASSEQGLAADTQYF
CDR3 DNA: TGTGCCAGCAGTGAACAAGGACTAGCGGCAGATACGCAGTATTTT

J gene: TRBJ2-1
V gene: TRBV5-1
clone size: .
D gene: .
CDR3 protein: CASGANNEQFF
CDR3 DNA: TGCGCCAGCGGGGCCAACAATGAGCAGTTCTTC

J gene: TRBJ2-7
V gene: TRBV27
clone size: .
D gene: TRBD2
CDR3 protein: CASSFGGGGGYEQYF
CDR3 DNA: TGTGCCAGCAGTTTTGGGGGGGGAGGCGGCTACGAGCAGTACTTC

J gene: TRBJ1-4
V gene: TRBV4-3
clone size: .
D gene: .
CDR3 protein: CASSQDRGLQNEKLFF
CDR3 DNA: TGCGCCAGCAGCCAAGATCGGGGACTGCAAAATGAAAAACTGTTTTTT

J gene: TRBJ1-4
V gene: TRBV19
clone size: .
D gene: TRBD1
CDR3 protein: CASSIEPGMQGAAYNEKLFF
CDR3 DNA: TGTGCCAGTAGTATAGAACCCGGGATGCAGGGGGCCGCCTATAATGAAAAACTGTTTTTT

J gene: TRBJ1-2
V gene: TRBV10-2
clone size: few
D gene: .
CDR3 protein: CASSESAGRGYTF
CDR3 DNA: TGCGCCAGCAGTGAGTCCGCAGGGCGAGGCTACACCTTC

J gene: TRBJ2-1
V gene: TRBV28
clone size: .
D gene: .
CDR3 protein: CASSLNPPGNEQFF
CDR3 DNA: TGTGCCAGCAGTTTGAACCCGCCCGGCAATGAGCAGTTCTTC

J gene: TRBJ1-1
V gene: TRBV10-3
clone size: .
D gene: TRBD1
CDR3 protein: CAIRGGQGLQAEAFF
CDR3 DNA: TGTGCCATCAGGGGGGGACAGGGGCTGCAGGCTGAAGCTTTCTTT

J gene: TRBJ1-3
V gene: TRBV5-4
clone size: .
D gene: .
CDR3 protein: CASSLGLPASGNTIYF
CDR3 DNA: TGTGCCAGCAGCTTGGGACTTCCAGCCTCTGGAAACACCATATATTTT

J gene: TRBJ2-7
V gene: TRBV10-3
clone size: once
D gene: .
CDR3 protein: CAISDQGHRSYEQYF
CDR3 DNA: TGTGCCATCAGTGACCAGGGCCACCGCTCCTACGAGCAGTACTTC

J gene: TRBJ1-1
V gene: TRBV6-5
clone size: .
D gene: .
CDR3 protein: CASSYSIPTGRTEAFF
CDR3 DNA: TGTGCCAGCAGTTACTCGATACCCACGGGGAGGACTGAAGCTTTCTTT

J gene: TRBJ2-5
V gene: TRBV6-1
clone size: .
D gene: TRBD1
CDR3 protein: CASSEPGQVAETQYF
CDR3 DNA: TGTGCCAGCAGTGAACCGGGACAGGTCGCCGAGACCCAGTACTTC

J gene: TRBJ2-7
V gene: TRBV29-1
clone size: .
D gene: TRBD2
CDR3 protein: CSVATSGRTYEQYF
CDR3 DNA: TGCAGCGTGGCCACCAGCGGGAGAACCTACGAGCAGTACTTC

J gene: TRBJ1-3
V gene: TRBV19
clone size: .
D gene: TRBD1
CDR3 protein: CASIDPGGASGNTIYF
CDR3 DNA: TGTGCCAGTATTGATCCAGGGGGCGCGTCTGGAAACACCATATATTTT

J gene: TRBJ2-7
V gene: TRBV30
clone size: once
D gene: TRBD2
CDR3 protein: CAWSLAGGISYEQYF
CDR3 DNA: TGTGCCTGGAGCCTAGCGGGAGGGATCTCCTACGAGCAGTACTTC

J gene: TRBJ2-2
V gene: TRBV27
clone size: .
D gene: .
CDR3 protein: CASTRPTGSFYTGELFF
CDR3 DNA: TGTGCCAGCACCCGGCCCACGGGGTCGTTTTACACCGGGGAGCTGTTTTTT

J gene: TRBJ2-1
V gene: TRBV15
clone size: .
D gene: .
CDR3 protein: CATSRLRDEQFF
CDR3 DNA: TGTGCCACCAGCAGACTCAGGGATGAGCAGTTCTTC

J gene: TRBJ2-2
V gene: TRBV7-3
clone size: .
D gene: .
CDR3 protein: CASSAHKITGELFF
CDR3 DNA: TGTGCCAGCAGCGCCCACAAGATCACCGGGGAGCTGTTTTTT

J gene: TRBJ2-3
V gene: TRBV11-1
clone size: .
D gene: .
CDR3 protein: CASSLGGLPSTDTQYF
CDR3 DNA: TGTGCCAGCAGCTTAGGAGGGCTACCTAGCACAGATACGCAGTATTTT

J gene: TRBJ1-5
V gene: TRBV6-4
clone size: few
D gene: .
CDR3 protein: CASSDQDRNQPQHF
CDR3 DNA: TGTGCCAGCAGTGACCAGGACAGAAATCAGCCCCAGCATTTT

J gene: TRBJ1-1
V gene: TRBV19
clone size: .
D gene: .
CDR3 protein: CASSRGGSNTEAFF
CDR3 DNA: TGTGCCAGTAGTAGGGGGGGCTCGAACACTGAAGCTTTCTTT

J gene: TRBJ2-1
V gene: TRBV2
clone size: .
D gene: .
CDR3 protein: CASSDSYNEQFF
CDR3 DNA: TGTGCCAGCAGCGACAGTTACAATGAGCAGTTCTTC

J gene: TRBJ1-1
V gene: TRBV11-2
clone size: .
D gene: TRBD1
CDR3 protein: CASSLGTVNTEAFF
CDR3 DNA: TGTGCCAGCAGCTTGGGGACAGTGAACACTGAAGCTTTCTTT

J gene: TRBJ1-4
V gene: TRBV29-1
clone size: .
D gene: .
CDR3 protein: CSVLSGREKLFF
CDR3 DNA: TGCAGCGTTTTGTCAGGAAGAGAAAAACTGTTTTTT

J gene: TRBJ2-5
V gene: TRBV27
clone size: .
D gene: TRBD1
CDR3 protein: CASSLQGARGAETQYF
CDR3 DNA: TGTGCCAGCAGTTTACAGGGGGCCAGGGGTGCGGAGACCCAGTACTTC

J gene: TRBJ2-7
V gene: TRBV5-1
clone size: .
D gene: TRBD1
CDR3 protein: CASSLGTGPYEQYF
CDR3 DNA: TGCGCCAGCAGCTTGGGGACAGGTCCCTACGAGCAGTACTTC

J gene: TRBJ2-7
V gene: TRBV29-1
clone size: .
D gene: TRBD1
CDR3 protein: CSVETRGLPPYEQYF
CDR3 DNA: TGCAGCGTTGAAACGAGGGGGCTCCCCCCCTACGAGCAGTACTTC

J gene: TRBJ2-3
V gene: TRBV5-4
clone size: .
D gene: TRBD2
CDR3 protein: CASSSGGTSGAGLTDTQYF
CDR3 DNA: TGTGCCAGCAGCTCAGGCGGGACTAGCGGCGCGGGTTTGACAGATACGCAGTATTTT

J gene: TRBJ2-7
V gene: TRBV28
clone size: .
D gene: TRBD2
CDR3 protein: CASSASGRVHEQYF
CDR3 DNA: TGTGCCAGCAGTGCTAGCGGGAGGGTCCACGAGCAGTACTTC

J gene: TRBJ2-7
V gene: TRBV28
clone size: .
D gene: TRBD1
CDR3 protein: CASSLRTGEEYF
CDR3 DNA: TGTGCCAGCAGTCTTCGGACAGGAGAGGAGTACTTC

J gene: TRBJ2-2
V gene: TRBV5-4
clone size: .
D gene: .
CDR3 protein: CASSLAIGGPTGELFF
CDR3 DNA: TGTGCCAGCAGCTTGGCTATTGGAGGGCCGACCGGGGAGCTGTTTTTT

J gene: TRBJ2-3
V gene: TRBV9
clone size: .
D gene: .
CDR3 protein: CASSVAGAHTDTQYF
CDR3 DNA: TGTGCCAGCAGCGTAGCGGGTGCCCACACAGATACGCAGTATTTT

J gene: TRBJ2-7
V gene: TRBV27
clone size: .
D gene: .
CDR3 protein: CASSIQGGEQYF
CDR3 DNA: TGTGCCAGCAGTATTCAGGGGGGCGAGCAGTACTTC

J gene: TRBJ2-7
V gene: TRBV18
clone size: .
D gene: .
CDR3 protein: CASSSGGIPYEQYF
CDR3 DNA: TGTGCCAGCTCCTCCGGCGGGATTCCCTACGAGCAGTACTTC

J gene: TRBJ1-2
V gene: TRBV27
clone size: .
D gene: TRBD1
CDR3 protein: CASSYIQGPSRYGYTF
CDR3 DNA: TGTGCCAGCAGTTATATACAGGGGCCGTCCCGCTATGGCTACACCTTC

J gene: TRBJ2-7
V gene: TRBV7-6
clone size: .
D gene: .
CDR3 protein: CASTRTAGTYEQYF
CDR3 DNA: TGTGCCAGCACCAGAACGGCAGGGACCTACGAGCAGTACTTC